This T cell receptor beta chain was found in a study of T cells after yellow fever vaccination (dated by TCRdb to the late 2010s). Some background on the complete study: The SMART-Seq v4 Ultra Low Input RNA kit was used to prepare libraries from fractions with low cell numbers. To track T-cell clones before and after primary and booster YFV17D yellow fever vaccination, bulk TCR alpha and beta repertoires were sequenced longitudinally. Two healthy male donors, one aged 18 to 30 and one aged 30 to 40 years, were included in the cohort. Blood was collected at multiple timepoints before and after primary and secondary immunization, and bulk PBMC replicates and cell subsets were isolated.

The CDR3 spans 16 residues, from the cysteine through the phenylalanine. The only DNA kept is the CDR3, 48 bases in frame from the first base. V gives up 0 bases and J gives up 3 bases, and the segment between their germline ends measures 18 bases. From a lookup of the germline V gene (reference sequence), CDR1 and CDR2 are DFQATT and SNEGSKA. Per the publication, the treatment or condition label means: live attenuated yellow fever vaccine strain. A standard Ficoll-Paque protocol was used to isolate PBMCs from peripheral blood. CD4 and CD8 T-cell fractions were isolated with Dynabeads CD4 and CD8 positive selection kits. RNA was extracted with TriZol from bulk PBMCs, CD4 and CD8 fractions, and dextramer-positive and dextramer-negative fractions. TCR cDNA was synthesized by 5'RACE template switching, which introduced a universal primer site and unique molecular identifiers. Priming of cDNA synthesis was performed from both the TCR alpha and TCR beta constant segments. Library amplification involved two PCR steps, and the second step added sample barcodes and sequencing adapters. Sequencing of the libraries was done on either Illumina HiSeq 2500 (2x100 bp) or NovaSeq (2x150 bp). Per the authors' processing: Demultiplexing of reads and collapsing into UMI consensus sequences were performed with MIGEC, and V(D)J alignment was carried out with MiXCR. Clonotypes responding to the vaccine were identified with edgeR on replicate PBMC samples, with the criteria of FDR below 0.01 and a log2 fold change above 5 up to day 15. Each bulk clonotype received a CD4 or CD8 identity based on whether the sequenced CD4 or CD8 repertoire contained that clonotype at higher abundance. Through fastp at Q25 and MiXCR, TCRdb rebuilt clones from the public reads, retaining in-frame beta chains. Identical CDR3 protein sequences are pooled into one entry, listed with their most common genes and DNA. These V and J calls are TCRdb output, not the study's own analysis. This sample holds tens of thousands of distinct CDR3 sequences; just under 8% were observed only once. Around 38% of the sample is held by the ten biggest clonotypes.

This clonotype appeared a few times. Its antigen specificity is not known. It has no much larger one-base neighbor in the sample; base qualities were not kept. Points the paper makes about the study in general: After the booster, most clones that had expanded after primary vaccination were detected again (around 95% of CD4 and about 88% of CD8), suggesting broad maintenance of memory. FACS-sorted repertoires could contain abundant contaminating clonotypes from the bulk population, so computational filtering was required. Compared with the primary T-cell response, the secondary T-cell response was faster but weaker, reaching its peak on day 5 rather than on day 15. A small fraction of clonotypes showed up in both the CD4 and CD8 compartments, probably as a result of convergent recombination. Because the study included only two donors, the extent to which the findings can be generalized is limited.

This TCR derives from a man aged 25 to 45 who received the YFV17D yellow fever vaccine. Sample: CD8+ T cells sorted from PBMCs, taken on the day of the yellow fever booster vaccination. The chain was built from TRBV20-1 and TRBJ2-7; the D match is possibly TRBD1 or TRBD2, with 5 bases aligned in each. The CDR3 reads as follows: CSARDLIGGTGYEQYF. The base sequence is TGCAGTGCTAGAGATCTGATCGGTGGGACCGGCTACGAGCAGTACTTC.